This T cell receptor (beta chain) was sequenced for a study of prognosis after radiotherapy for stage I lung cancer. Looking at the study overall: Non-small cell lung cancer patients at stage I were enrolled between early 2018 and early 2019. For radiotherapy, patients got SBRT split into 3 to 5 fractions, giving a biologically effective dose of at least 100 Gy.

Using two-round multiplex PCR, the authors amplified TCR beta CDR3 from genomic DNA. Amplification during the initial PCR round employed primers specific to each TRBV and TRBJ gene. Via MiXCR, TCRdb re-called the multiplex PCR reads, giving one row per CDR3 protein. The sample lists about 36,000 distinct CDR3 sequences, approximately 29% occurring once. As concerns this clonotype: This may arise from a read error, as a much more abundant clone is one base away.

Germline V lookup: CDR1 LGHDT, CDR2 YNNKEL (reference sequence). CDR3 length: 12 residues. Two sampling time points were used, and roughly 6.1 milliliters of peripheral blood were drawn at each. This clonotype originated in a donor aged 50 or older with non-small cell lung cancer. Sequencing was performed on PBMCs, taken before or after stereotactic body radiation therapy (not recorded which). This chain uses TRBV3-1 with TRBJ2-7; D is ambiguous. For the CDR3, the DNA is TGTACCAGCAGCGACACCTTCTACGAGCAGTACTTC. Its translation: CTSSDTFYEQYF.